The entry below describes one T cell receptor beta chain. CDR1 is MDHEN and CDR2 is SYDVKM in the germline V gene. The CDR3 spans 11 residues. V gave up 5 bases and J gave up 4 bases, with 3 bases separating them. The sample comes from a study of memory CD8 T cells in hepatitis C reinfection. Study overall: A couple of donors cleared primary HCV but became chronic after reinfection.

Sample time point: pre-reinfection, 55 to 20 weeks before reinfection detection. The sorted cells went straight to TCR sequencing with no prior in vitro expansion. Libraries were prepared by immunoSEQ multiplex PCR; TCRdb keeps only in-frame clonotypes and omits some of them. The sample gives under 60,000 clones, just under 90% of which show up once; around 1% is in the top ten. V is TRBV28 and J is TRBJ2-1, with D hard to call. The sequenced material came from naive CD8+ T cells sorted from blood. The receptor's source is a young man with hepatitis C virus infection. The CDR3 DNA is TGTGCCAGCAGTACTTACAATGAGCAGTTCTTC. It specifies CASSTYNEQFF.